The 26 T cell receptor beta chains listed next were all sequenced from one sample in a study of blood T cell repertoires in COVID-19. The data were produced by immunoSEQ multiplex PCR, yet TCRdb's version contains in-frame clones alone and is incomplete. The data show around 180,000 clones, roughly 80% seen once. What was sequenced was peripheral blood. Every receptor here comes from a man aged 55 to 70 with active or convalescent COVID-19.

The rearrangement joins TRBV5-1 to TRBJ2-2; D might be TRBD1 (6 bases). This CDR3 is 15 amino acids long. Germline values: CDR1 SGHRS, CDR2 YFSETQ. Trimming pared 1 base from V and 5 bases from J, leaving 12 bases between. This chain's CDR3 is CASSLLAGETGELFF. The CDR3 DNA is TGCGCCAGCAGCTTGTTAGCAGGGGAGACCGGGGAGCTGTTTTTT.

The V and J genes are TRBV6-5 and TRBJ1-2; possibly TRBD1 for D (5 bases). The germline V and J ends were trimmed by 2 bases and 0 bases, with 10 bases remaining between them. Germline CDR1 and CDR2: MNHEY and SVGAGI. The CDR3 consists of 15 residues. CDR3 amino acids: CASSYRGTSNYGYTF. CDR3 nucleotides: TGTGCCAGCAGTTACAGGGGAACGTCTAACTATGGCTACACCTTC.

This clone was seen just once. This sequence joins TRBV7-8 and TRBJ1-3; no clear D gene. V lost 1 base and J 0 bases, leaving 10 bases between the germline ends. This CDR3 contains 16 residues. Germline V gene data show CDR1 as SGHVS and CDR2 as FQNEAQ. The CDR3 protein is CASSLGRPRSGNTIYF. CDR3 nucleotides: TGTGCCAGCAGCTTAGGGAGACCGCGCTCTGGAAACACCATATATTTT.

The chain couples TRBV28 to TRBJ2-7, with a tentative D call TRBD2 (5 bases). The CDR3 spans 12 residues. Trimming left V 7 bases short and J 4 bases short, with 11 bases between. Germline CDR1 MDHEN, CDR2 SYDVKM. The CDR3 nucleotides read TGTGCCAGCAATGTAGCGCCATACGAGCAGTACTTC. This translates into CASNVAPYEQYF.

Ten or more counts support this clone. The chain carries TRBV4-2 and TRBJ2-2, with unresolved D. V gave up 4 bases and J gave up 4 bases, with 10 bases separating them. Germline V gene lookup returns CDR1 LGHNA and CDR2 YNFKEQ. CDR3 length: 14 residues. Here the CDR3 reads CASSPGRITGELFF. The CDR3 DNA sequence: TGTGCCAGCAGCCCAGGCCGGATCACCGGGGAGCTGTTTTTT.

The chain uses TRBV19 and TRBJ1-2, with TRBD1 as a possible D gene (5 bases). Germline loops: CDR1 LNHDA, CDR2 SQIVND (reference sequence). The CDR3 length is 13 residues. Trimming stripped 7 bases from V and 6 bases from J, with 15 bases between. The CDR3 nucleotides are TGTGCCAGTACGAGGGGCGCGGGGAATGGCTACACCTTC. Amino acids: CASTRGAGNGYTF.

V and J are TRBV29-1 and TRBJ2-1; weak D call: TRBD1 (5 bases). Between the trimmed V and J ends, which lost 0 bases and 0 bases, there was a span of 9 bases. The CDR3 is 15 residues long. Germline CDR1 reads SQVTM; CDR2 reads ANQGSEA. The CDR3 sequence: CSVEETDFSYNEQFF. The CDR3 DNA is TGCAGCGTTGAAGAGACAGACTTCTCCTACAATGAGCAGTTCTTC.

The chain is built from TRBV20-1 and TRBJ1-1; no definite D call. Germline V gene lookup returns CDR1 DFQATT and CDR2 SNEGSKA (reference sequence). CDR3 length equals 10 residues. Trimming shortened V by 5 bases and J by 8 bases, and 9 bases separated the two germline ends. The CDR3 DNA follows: TGCAGTGCTCCCCGGGAGGAAGCTTTCTTT. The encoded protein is CSAPREEAFF.

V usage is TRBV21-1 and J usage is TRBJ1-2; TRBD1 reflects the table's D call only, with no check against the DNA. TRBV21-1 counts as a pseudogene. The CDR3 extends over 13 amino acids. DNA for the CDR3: TGTGCCAGCAGCAAAGTCTCTGGGACAGGTCCTTTTTTC. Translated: CASSKVSGTGPFF.

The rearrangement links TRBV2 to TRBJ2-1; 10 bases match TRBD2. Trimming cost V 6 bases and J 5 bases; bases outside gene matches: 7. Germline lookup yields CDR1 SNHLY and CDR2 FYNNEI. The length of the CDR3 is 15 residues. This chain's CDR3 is CASRVLAGRDNEQFF. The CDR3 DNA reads TGTGCCAGCAGGGTACTAGCGGGAAGAGACAATGAGCAGTTCTTC.

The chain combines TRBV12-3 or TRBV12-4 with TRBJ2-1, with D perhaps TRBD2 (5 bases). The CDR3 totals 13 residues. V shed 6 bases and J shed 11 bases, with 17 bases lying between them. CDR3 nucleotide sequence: TGTGCCAGCAGCTCTGGACCCCGCGGGCAGCAGTTCTTC. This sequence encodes CASSSGPRGQQFF.

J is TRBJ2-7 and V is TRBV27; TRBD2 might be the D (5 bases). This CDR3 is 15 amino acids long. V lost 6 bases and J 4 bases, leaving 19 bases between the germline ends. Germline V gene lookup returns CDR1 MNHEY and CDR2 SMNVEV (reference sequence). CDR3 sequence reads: CASSRSTRAIYEQYF. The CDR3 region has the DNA TGTGCCAGCAGCCGATCCACGAGGGCCATATACGAGCAGTACTTC.

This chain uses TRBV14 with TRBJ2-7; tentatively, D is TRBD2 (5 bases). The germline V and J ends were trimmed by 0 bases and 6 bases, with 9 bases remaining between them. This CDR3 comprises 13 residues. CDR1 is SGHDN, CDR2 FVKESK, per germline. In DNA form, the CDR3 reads TGTGCCAGCAGCCAAGAATTCGGGATCGAGCAGTACTTC. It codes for CASSQEFGIEQYF.

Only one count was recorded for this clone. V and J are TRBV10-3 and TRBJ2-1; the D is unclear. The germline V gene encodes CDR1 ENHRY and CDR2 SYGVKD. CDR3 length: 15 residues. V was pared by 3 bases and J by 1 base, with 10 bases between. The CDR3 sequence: CAISESELSYNEQFF. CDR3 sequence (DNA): TGTGCCATCAGTGAATCAGAACTATCCTACAATGAGCAGTTCTTC.

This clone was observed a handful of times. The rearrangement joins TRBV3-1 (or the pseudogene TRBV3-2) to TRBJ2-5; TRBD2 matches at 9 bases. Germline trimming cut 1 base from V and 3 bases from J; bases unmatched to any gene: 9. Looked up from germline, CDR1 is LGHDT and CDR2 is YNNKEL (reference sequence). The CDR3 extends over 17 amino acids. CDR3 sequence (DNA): TGTGCCAGCAGCCAAGGGGAGACTAGCGGTCGGAAAGAGACCCAGTACTTC. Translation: CASSQGETSGRKETQYF.

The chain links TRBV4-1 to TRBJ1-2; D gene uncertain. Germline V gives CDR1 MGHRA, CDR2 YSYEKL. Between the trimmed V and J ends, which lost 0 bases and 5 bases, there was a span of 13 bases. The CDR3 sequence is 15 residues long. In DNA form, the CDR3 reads TGCGCCAGCAGCCAAGATCCTGGAGCGGAGTATGGCTACACCTTC. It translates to CASSQDPGAEYGYTF.

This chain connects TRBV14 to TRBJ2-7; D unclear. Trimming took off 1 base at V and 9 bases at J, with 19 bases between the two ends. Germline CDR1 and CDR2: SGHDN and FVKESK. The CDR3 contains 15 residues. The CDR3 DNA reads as TGTGCCAGCAGCCAAGCCAGGAATCTTGGGTTTGGGCAGTACTTC. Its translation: CASSQARNLGFGQYF. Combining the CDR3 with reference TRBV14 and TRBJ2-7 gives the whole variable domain EAGVTQFPSHSVIEKGQTVTLRCDPISGHDNLYWYRRVMGKEIKFLLHFVKESKQDESGMPNNRFLAERTGGTYSTLKVQPAELEDSGVYFCASSQARNLGFGQYFGPGTRLTVT.

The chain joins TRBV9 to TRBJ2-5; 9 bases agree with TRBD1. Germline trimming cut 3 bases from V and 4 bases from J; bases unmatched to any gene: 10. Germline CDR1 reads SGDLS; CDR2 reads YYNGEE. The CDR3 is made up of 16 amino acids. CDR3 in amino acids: CASSGSGQGRGETQYF. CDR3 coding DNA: TGTGCCAGCAGCGGATCTGGACAGGGGAGAGGAGAGACCCAGTACTTC.

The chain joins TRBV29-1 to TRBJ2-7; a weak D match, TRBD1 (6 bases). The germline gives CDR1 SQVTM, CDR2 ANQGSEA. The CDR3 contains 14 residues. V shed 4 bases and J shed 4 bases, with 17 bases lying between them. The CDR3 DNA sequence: TGCAGCGTTGTATTTCCCGACAGGCGGTACGAGCAGTACTTC. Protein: CSVVFPDRRYEQYF.

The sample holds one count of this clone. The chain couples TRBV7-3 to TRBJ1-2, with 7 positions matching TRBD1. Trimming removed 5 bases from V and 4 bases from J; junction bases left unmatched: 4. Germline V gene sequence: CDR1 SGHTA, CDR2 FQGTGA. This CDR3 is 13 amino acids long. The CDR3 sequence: CASSPDRAYGYTF. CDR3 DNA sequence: TGTGCCAGCAGCCCAGACAGGGCCTATGGCTACACCTTC.

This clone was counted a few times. Here the CDR3 reads CASSHETGLGSTDTQYF. The CDR3 DNA sequence: TGTGCCAGCAGTCACGAAACCGGACTAGGTAGCACAGATACGCAGTATTTT. The V gene is TRBV6-2 or TRBV6-3, the J gene TRBJ2-3; 7 bases agree with TRBD2. Germline CDR1 and CDR2: MNHEY and SVGEGT. CDR3 length: 17 residues. Unmatched junction bases numbered 11, after V lost 5 bases and J lost 0 bases.

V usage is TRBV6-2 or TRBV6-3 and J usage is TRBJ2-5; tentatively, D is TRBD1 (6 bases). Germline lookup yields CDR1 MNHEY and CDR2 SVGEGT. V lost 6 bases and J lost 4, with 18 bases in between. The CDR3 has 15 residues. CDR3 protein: CASSDPTSGAETQYF. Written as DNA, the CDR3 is TGTGCCAGCAGCGACCCCACCTCAGGGGCAGAGACCCAGTACTTC.

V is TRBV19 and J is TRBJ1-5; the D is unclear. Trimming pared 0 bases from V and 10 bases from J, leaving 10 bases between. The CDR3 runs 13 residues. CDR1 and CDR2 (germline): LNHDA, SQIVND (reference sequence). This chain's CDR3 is CASSIDIGDPQHF. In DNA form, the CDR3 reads TGTGCCAGTAGTATAGACATTGGAGACCCCCAGCATTTT.

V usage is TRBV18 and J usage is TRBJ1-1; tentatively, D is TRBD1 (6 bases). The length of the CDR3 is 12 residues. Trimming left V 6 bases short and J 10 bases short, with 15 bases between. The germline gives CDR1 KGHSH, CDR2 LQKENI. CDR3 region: CASSATGSSAFF. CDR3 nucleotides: TGTGCCAGCTCGGCGACAGGTAGTTCAGCTTTCTTT.

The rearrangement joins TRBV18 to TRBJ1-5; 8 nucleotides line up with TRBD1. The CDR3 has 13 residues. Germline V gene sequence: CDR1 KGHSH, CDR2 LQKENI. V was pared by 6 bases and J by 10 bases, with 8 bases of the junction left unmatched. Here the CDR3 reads CASSGGQGLPQHF. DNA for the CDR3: TGTGCCAGCTCGGGAGGACAGGGTCTTCCCCAGCATTTT.

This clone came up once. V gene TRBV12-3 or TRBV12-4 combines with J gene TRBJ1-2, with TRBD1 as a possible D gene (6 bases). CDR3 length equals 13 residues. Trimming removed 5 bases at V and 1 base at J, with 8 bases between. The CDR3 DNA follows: TGTGCCAGCAGTCAGGGGATTAACTATGGCTACACCTTC. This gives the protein CASSQGINYGYTF.